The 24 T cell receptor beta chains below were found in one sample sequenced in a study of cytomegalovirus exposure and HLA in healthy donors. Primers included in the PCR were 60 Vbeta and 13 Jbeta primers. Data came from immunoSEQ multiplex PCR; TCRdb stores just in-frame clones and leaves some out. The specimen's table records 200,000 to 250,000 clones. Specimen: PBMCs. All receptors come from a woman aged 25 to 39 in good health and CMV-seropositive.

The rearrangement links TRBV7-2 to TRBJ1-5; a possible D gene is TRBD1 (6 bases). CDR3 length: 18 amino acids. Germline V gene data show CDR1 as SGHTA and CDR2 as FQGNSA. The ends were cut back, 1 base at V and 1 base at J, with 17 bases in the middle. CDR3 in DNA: TGTGCCAGCAGCTTAGAATCTTTTGGGACACTGAGCAATCAGCCCCAGCATTTT. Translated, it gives CASSLESFGTLSNQPQHF.

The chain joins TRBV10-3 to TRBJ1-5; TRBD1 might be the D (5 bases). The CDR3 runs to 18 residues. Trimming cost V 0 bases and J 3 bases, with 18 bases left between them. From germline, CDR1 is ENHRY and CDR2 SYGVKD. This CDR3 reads CAISESGGSGTPNQPQHF. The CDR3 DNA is TGTGCCATCAGTGAGTCGGGGGGTTCGGGAACACCCAATCAGCCCCAGCATTTT.

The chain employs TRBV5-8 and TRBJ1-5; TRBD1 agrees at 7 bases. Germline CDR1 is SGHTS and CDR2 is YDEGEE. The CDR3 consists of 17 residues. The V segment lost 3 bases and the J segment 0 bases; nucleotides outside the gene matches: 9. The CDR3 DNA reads TGTGCCAGCAGCTATAATACGGGACAGCATAGCAATCAGCCCCAGCATTTT. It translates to CASSYNTGQHSNQPQHF.

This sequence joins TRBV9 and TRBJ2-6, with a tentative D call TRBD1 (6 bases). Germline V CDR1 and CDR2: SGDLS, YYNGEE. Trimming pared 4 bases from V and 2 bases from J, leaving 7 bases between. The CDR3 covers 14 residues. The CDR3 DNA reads TGTGCCAGCAGCAGGGACACTGGGGCCAACGTCCTGACTTTC. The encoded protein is CASSRDTGANVLTF.

The DNA of the CDR3 is TGTGCCAGTAGTTTCGGTAGAGAGTTAGAGACCCAGTACTTC. It yields the protein CASSFGRELETQYF. This chain uses TRBV19 with TRBJ2-5; D gene uncertain. V was pared by 5 bases and J by 4 bases, with 14 bases between. Germline CDR1 and CDR2: LNHDA and SQIVND (reference sequence). CDR3 length equals 14 residues.

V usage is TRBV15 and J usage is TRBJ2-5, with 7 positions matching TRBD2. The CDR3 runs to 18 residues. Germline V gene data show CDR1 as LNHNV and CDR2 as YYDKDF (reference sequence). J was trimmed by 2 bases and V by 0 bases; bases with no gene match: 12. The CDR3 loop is CATSRDPPLLAEQETQYF. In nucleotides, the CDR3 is TGTGCCACCAGCAGAGATCCCCCACTTCTAGCGGAACAAGAGACCCAGTACTTC.

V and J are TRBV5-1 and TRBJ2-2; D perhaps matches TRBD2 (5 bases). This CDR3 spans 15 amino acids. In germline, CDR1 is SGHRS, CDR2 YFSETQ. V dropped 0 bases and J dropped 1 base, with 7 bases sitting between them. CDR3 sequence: CASSLVRENTGELFF. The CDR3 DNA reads TGCGCCAGCAGCTTGGTTCGGGAGAACACCGGGGAGCTGTTTTTT.

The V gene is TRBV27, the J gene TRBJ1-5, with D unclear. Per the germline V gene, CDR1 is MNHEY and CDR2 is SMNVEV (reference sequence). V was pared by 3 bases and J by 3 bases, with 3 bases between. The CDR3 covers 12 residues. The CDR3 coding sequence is TGTGCCAGCAGTTTCATCAATCAGCCCCAGCATTTT. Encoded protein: CASSFINQPQHF.

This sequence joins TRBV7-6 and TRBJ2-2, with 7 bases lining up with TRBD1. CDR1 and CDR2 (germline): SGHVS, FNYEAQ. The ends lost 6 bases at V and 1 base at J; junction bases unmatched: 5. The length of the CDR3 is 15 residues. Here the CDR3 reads CASSQNRGNTGELFF. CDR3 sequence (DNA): TGTGCCAGCAGTCAAAACAGGGGGAACACCGGGGAGCTGTTTTTT.

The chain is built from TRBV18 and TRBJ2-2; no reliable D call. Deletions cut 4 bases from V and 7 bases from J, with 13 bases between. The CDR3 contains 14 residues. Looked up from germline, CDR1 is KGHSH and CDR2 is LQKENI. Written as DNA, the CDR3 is TGTGCCAGCTCACTCACGGGTCCCATCGGGGAGCTGTTTTTT. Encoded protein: CASSLTGPIGELFF.

The CDR3, as DNA: TGTGCCAGCAGTCAACAGGGGACGGGCAATCAGCCCCAGCATTTT. This translates into CASSQQGTGNQPQHF. V usage is TRBV2 and J usage is TRBJ1-5, with TRBD1 identical over 7 bases. This CDR3 region has 15 residues. The V gene's germline CDR1 is SNHLY and CDR2 FYNNEI. J was trimmed by 2 bases and V by 5 bases; bases with no gene match: 6.

As DNA, the CDR3 is TGTGCCAGCTCACCTCAACAGGAGAACTATGGCTACACCTTC. It is translated as CASSPQQENYGYTF. The chain has TRBV18 and TRBJ1-2; D may be TRBD1 (5 bases). V was cut by 3 bases and J by 2 bases, with 10 bases left in between. The V gene's germline CDR1 is KGHSH and CDR2 LQKENI. CDR3 length: 14 residues.

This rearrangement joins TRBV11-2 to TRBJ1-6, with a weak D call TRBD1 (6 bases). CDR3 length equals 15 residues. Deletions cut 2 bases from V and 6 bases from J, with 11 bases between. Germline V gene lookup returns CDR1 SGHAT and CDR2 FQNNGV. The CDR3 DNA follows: TGTGCCAGCAGCTTACAGGGGCGTCCTAATTCACCCCTCCACTTT. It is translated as CASSLQGRPNSPLHF.

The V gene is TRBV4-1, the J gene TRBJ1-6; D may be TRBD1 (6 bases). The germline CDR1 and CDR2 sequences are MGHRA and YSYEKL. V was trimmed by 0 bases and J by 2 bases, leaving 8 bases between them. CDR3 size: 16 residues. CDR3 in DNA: TGCGCCAGCAGCCAAGAAAGGGGGACCTATAATTCACCCCTCCACTTT. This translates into CASSQERGTYNSPLHF.

The CDR3 nucleotides are TGTGCCAGCTCACCACGGACAGGGGAGGGCTACACCTTC. Translating it yields CASSPRTGEGYTF. The chain recombines TRBV18 with TRBJ1-2; 9 bases are shared with TRBD1. With 1 base clipped from V and 8 bases from J, the junction kept 2 bases outside the gene matches. Germline CDR1 is KGHSH and CDR2 is LQKENI. This CDR3 has 13 residues.

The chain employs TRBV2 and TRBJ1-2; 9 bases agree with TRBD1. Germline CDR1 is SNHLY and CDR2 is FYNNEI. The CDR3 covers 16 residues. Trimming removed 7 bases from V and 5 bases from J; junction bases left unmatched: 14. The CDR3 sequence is CASIARDRALRYGYTF. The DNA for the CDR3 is TGTGCCAGCATCGCCCGGGACAGGGCCTTAAGATATGGCTACACCTTC.

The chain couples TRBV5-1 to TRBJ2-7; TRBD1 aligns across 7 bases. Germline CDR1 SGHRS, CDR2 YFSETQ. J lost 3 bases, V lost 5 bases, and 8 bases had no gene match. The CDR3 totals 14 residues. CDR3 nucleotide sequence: TGCGCCAGCAGACGGGACAGTTTTGGCTACGAGCAGTACTTC. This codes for CASRRDSFGYEQYF.

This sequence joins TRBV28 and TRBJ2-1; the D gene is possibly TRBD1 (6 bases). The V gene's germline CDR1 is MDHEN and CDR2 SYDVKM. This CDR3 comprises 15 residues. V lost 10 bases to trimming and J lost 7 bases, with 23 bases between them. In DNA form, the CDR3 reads TGTGCCACGACTCCAGGGGTGGGAAGGATAAATGAGCAGTTCTTC. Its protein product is CATTPGVGRINEQFF.

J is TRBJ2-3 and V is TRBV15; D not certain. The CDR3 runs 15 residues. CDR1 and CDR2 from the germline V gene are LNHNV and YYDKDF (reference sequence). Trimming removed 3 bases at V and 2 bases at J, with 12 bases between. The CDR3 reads CATSRIPMVTDTQYF. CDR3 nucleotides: TGTGCCACCAGCAGGATTCCTATGGTCACAGATACGCAGTATTTT. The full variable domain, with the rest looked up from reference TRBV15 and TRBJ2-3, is DAMVIQNPRYQVTQFGKPVTLSCSQTLNHNVMYWYQQKSSQAPKLLFHYYDKDFNNEADTPDNFQSRRPNTSFCFLDIRSPGLGDTAMYLCATSRIPMVTDTQYFGPGTRLTVL.

In DNA form, the CDR3 reads TGTGCCAGCAGTGAAACCGCAGGGGGGTCCGAGCAGTACTTC. The encoded protein is CASSETAGGSEQYF. The J gene is TRBJ2-7, the V gene TRBV6-1; D may be TRBD1 (7 bases). The germline gives CDR1 MNHNS, CDR2 SASEGT. This CDR3 is built from 14 residues. V was trimmed by 2 bases and J by 6 bases, leaving 14 bases between them.

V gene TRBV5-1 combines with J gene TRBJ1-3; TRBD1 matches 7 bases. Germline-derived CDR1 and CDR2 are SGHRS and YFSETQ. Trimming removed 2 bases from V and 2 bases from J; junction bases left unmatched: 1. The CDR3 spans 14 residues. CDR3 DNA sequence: TGCGCCAGCAGCTTCACAGGGGCTGGAAACACCATATATTTT. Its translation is CASSFTGAGNTIYF.

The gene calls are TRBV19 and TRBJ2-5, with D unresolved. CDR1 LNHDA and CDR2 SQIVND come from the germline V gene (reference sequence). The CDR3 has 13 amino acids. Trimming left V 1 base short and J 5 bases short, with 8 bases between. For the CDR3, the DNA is TGTGCCAGTAGTATAGTAGTCCGGGAGACCCAGTACTTC. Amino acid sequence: CASSIVVRETQYF.

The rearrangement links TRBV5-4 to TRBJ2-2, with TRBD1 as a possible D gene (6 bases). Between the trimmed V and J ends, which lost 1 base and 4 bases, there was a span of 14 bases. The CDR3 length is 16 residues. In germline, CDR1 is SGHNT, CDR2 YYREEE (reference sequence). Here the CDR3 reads CASSLISGAGTGELFF. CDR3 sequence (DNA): TGTGCCAGCAGCTTGATTTCAGGGGCGGGCACCGGGGAGCTGTTTTTT.

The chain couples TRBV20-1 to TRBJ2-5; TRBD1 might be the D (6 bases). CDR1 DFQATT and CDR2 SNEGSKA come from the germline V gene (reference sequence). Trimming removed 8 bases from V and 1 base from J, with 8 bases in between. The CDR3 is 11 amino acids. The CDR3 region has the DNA TGCAGTCTAGGGGGCCAAGAGACCCAGTACTTC. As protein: CSLGGQETQYF.